The TCR beta chain described here comes from a study of blood T cell repertoires in COVID-19 (TCRdb year 2020). As for the study more broadly: Collaborator samples came from the United States, Italy and Spain and covered acute and convalescent phases of COVID-19. The material from the prospective study consisted of cDNA or gDNA derived from T cells, B-cell-depleted T cells, or PBMCs. The dataset comprised deeply sampled blood TCRbeta repertoires from subjects exposed to, actively infected with, or recovered from COVID-19. The repertoires were released in a freely available public database intended as a resource for research on the immune response to SARS-CoV-2. The samples were drawn from the first 160 participants of the ongoing ImmuneRACE study and from some 1,300 subjects provided by 6 global collaborators. A de-identified subject ID, COVID-19 status, age in years and sex were almost always included in the sample metadata. Where available, HLA class I and class II types were obtained from metadata supplied by the sample provider rather than from assay-based typing.

Results and caveats for the whole study, not just this receptor: How much clinical and demographic metadata was included differed by source and by participant, and the metadata was provided uncurated.

CDR1 SGHNT and CDR2 YYREEE were looked up in the germline V gene (reference sequence). Its CDR3 holds 16 amino acids, cysteine through phenylalanine. Just the 48-base CDR3 DNA is kept, in frame starting at base 1. Trimming accounts for 0 bases at V and 0 bases at J, while the number of junction bases matched to no gene is 2. Remarks on this clone: Its antigen is still unknown. It has no much larger one-base neighbor in the sample; base qualities were not kept.

TCRbeta CDR3 regions were amplified from genomic DNA by means of the immunoSEQ Assay, a bias-controlled multiplex PCR. The study's processing was this. The number of nucleated cells in each sample was estimated from the amplification of reference gene primers within the assay. Sequence reads were collapsed and filtered to measure the absolute abundance of every unique TCRbeta CDR3 rearrangement. Productive Simpson clonality was computed per sample as the square root of Simpson's diversity index over productive rearrangements. TCRdb obtained this table from immuneACCESS and retained in-frame rearrangements with V and J assigned. These tables miss some clones; where compared with another copy, unresolved V genes account for less than half of the shortfall, and the remainder is unexplained. The DNA gave D and trimming, while V, J and clone size come from that table. Present in this sample are 200,000 to 300,000 clones, around nine tenths of which were seen just once. Roughly 9.8% of the sample goes to the ten largest clones.

Samples from volunteer blood donors who had recovered from COVID-19 were contributed by a second Seattle source. Each collaborating institution followed its own protocols to collect whole blood in K2EDTA tubes. Collaborator samples were shipped for TCRbeta analysis as frozen whole blood, isolated PBMCs, or DNA extracted from either sample type. This receptor was obtained from a man in his forties who had recovered from COVID-19. The rearrangement joined TRBV5-4 to TRBJ1-2; 10 bases in the junction line up with TRBD1. Sample: peripheral blood. The CDR3 is CASSLGQGAANYGYTF. In nucleotides, the sequence is TGTGCCAGCAGCTTGGGACAGGGGGCAGCTAACTATGGCTACACCTTC.